The subject of this entry is one T cell receptor (beta chain). Here immunoSEQ multiplex PCR was the method, and the copy in TCRdb shows in-frame clones only, minus some. This sample yields roughly 240,000 clones, of which roughly 89% are seen a single time; 2.6% belongs to the top ten. V was clipped by 0 bases and J by 3 bases, with 9 bases between them. Germline-derived CDR1 and CDR2 are SGDLS and YYNGEE. CDR3 length: 15 amino acids. The data stem from a study of blood T cell repertoires in COVID-19. Turning to the study itself: Specimens from acute and convalescent COVID-19 originated in the United States, Italy and Spain.

The clonotype comes from a woman in her 30s with acute COVID-19. The V and J genes are TRBV9 and TRBJ1-4, with D hard to call. Sequencing input: PBMCs or T cells enriched from blood (not recorded which). CDR3 nucleotide sequence: TGTGCCAGCAGCGTAGGCGGCAGATCTAATGAAAAACTGTTTTTT. Its protein is CASSVGGRSNEKLFF.